These 9 T cell receptor beta chains were all obtained from the same sample, sequenced in a study of blood T cell repertoires in COVID-19. Clones were sequenced by immunoSEQ multiplex PCR, and TCRdb holds only the in-frame ones, with some missing. The data show under 200,000 clones, with around 90% seen just once and 2% to 2.5% held by the top ten. Input material: peripheral blood. The receptors were sampled from a man aged 45-60 years who had recovered from COVID-19.

V gene TRBV3-1 (or the pseudogene TRBV3-2) combines with J gene TRBJ1-2; maybe TRBD1 (5 bases). The germline V and J ends were trimmed by 4 bases and 5 bases, with 11 bases remaining between them. There are 13 residues in the CDR3. Germline lookup yields CDR1 LGHDT and CDR2 YNNKEL (reference sequence). The CDR3 nucleotides read TGTGCCAGCAGCCCCCTTCGACAGTATGGCTACACCTTC. Residues: CASSPLRQYGYTF.

The sample holds one count of this clone. J is TRBJ2-3 and V is TRBV29-1; 7 bases map to TRBD1. Germline values: CDR1 SQVTM, CDR2 ANQGSEA. The J segment lost 0 bases and the V segment lost 5 bases, leaving 14 bases of the junction unmatched. The CDR3 runs 17 residues. The CDR3 sequence is CSVTTGVRPYSTDTQYF. CDR3 coding DNA: TGCAGCGTTACAACAGGGGTCCGACCTTATAGCACAGATACGCAGTATTTT.

The chain has TRBV9 and TRBJ2-3; 7 bases agree with TRBD1. With 3 bases clipped from V and 4 bases from J, the junction kept 5 bases outside the gene matches. CDR1 and CDR2 from the germline V gene are SGDLS and YYNGEE. The CDR3 runs to 14 residues. The CDR3 here is CASSARQGSDTQYF. CDR3 sequence (DNA): TGTGCCAGCAGCGCCCGACAGGGTTCAGATACGCAGTATTTT. Together with reference TRBV9 and TRBJ2-3, the CDR3 gives the full variable domain: DSGVTQTPKHLITATGQRVTLRCSPRSGDLSVYWYQQSLDQGLQFLIQYYNGEERAKGNILERFSAQQFPDLHSELNLSSLELGDSALYFCASSARQGSDTQYFGPGTRLTVL.

This sequence joins TRBV7-2 and TRBJ2-5; D is possibly TRBD2 (6 bases). Germline V gene data show CDR1 as SGHTA and CDR2 as FQGNSA. This CDR3 comprises 13 residues. V lost 6 bases and J lost 3, with 11 bases in between. The CDR3 DNA follows: TGTGCCAGCAGGTCGCCGGGGGAAGAGACCCAGTACTTC. This encodes CASRSPGEETQYF.

This clone was picked up one time. As DNA, the CDR3 is TGTGCCAGCAGCCTTGGGACTAGCGGGAGGGGTCTGGAGACCCAGTACTTC. Its translation: CASSLGTSGRGLETQYF. The chain combines TRBV3-1 (or the pseudogene TRBV3-2) with TRBJ2-5; 16 bases match TRBD2. The length of the CDR3 is 17 residues. Germline assignment: CDR1 LGHDT and CDR2 YNNKEL (reference sequence). V lost 4 bases to trimming and J lost 5 bases; unmatched junction nucleotides: 7.

The rearrangement links TRBV7-9 to TRBJ2-7; 7 bases are a match to TRBD1. V was clipped by 5 bases and J by 5 bases; unmatched bases: 9. CDR1 SEHNR and CDR2 FQNEAQ come from the germline V gene (reference sequence). This CDR3 is 14 amino acids long. The CDR3 nucleotides are TGTGCCAGCAGCCGGCTTGGGCAGGGGGACGAGCAGTACTTC. It encodes CASSRLGQGDEQYF.

The chain recombines TRBV2 with TRBJ1-1; tentative D call: TRBD1 (5 bases). CDR3 size: 12 residues. The germline gives CDR1 SNHLY, CDR2 FYNNEI. V shed 2 bases and J shed 11 bases, with 12 bases lying between them. The CDR3 sequence: CASSEIQVVAFF. CDR3 DNA sequence: TGTGCCAGCAGTGAAATACAGGTGGTGGCTTTCTTT.

The chain combines TRBV24-1 with TRBJ2-1; D uncertain. With 8 bases removed from V and 10 bases from J, the gap between germline ends came to 11 bases. This CDR3 region has 11 residues. The germline V gene encodes CDR1 KGHDR and CDR2 SFDVKD. In DNA form, the CDR3 reads TGTGCCACCATGCGGAGTGAGGAGCAGTTCTTC. Translation gives CATMRSEEQFF.

This clone was observed a single time. This chain joins TRBV6-5 and TRBJ1-2; TRBD1 matches 8 bases. CDR1 MNHEY and CDR2 SVGAGI come from the germline V gene. J was trimmed by 4 bases and V by 6 bases; bases with no gene match: 4. The CDR3 runs 13 residues. CDR3 nucleotides: TGTGCCAGCAGGGACAGGGTCCCCTATGGCTACACCTTC. It is translated as CASRDRVPYGYTF.